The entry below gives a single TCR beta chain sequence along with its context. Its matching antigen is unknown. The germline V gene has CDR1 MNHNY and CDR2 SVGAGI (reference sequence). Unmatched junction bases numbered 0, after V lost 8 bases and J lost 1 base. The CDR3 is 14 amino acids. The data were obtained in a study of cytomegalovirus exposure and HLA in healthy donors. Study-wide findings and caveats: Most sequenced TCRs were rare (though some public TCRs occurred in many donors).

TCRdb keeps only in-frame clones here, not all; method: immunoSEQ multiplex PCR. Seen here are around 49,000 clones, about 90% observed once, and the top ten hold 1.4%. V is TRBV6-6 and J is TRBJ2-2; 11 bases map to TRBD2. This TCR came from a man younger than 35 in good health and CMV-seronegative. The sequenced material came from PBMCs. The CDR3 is CASGTSGNTGELFF. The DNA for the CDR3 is TGTGCCAGCGGGACTAGCGGGAACACCGGGGAGCTGTTTTTT.